The entry below describes one TCR beta chain. This specimen comes from a study of blood T cell repertoires in COVID-19. Study summary: Acute and convalescent COVID-19 samples came from the United States, Italy and Spain.

Profiling relied on immunoSEQ multiplex PCR, and the TCRdb table lists in-frame clones only, not all of them. The sample has 280,000 or so clones, roughly 85% seen once. This CDR3 is built from 14 residues. V lost 5 bases to trimming and J lost 5 bases; unmatched junction nucleotides: 8. Looked up from germline, CDR1 is MNHEY and CDR2 is SVGAGI. Sequenced: peripheral blood. The chain couples TRBV6-5 to TRBJ1-2, with 7 bases matching TRBD1. This TCR was sampled from a human donor in a cohort sampled during active COVID-19. The DNA for the CDR3 is TGTGCCAGCAGTCCACAGGGGAACGAGTATGGCTACACCTTC. As protein: CASSPQGNEYGYTF.